These 7 T cell receptor beta chains came from one sample sequenced in a study of T cell responses to AZD1222 COVID-19 vaccine. Sequencing was performed with immunoSEQ multiplex PCR; in TCRdb, only in-frame clones are kept and a portion is missing. The table shows roughly 150,000 clones, with around 88% occurring only once. The source material was peripheral blood, sampled on day 0 of AZD1222 vaccination. The receptors originated from an adult in good health.

V gene TRBV4-1 combines with J gene TRBJ2-7; a weak D match, TRBD1 (6 bases). The CDR3 loop spans 14 amino acids. The germline gives CDR1 MGHRA, CDR2 YSYEKL. V was pared by 2 bases and J by 4 bases, with 12 bases between. The CDR3 region is CASSQITGQYEQYF. In DNA, the CDR3 is TGCGCCAGCAGCCAAATCACTGGACAGTACGAGCAGTACTTC.

This rearrangement joins TRBV7-2 to TRBJ1-1; no firm D call. Germline lookup yields CDR1 SGHTA and CDR2 FQGNSA. The CDR3 loop spans 15 amino acids. Trimming took 5 bases from V and 4 from J, leaving 17 bases between them. The CDR3: CASSTREFVGTEAFF. CDR3 nucleotide sequence: TGTGCCAGCAGCACCCGGGAGTTTGTGGGCACTGAAGCTTTCTTT.

The J gene is TRBJ1-4, the V gene TRBV15; TRBD1 agrees at 7 bases. The germline V gene encodes CDR1 LNHNV and CDR2 YYDKDF (reference sequence). This CDR3 contains 16 residues. V was pared by 5 bases and J by 8 bases, with 14 bases of the junction left unmatched. CDR3 nucleotides: TGTGCCACCAGCGGGGGCTACCGGGACAGAAGAGAAAAACTGTTTTTT. This encodes CATSGGYRDRREKLFF. Based on the CDR3 plus reference TRBV15 and TRBJ1-4, the full variable domain is DAMVIQNPRYQVTQFGKPVTLSCSQTLNHNVMYWYQQKSSQAPKLLFHYYDKDFNNEADTPDNFQSRRPNTSFCFLDIRSPGLGDTAMYLCATSGGYRDRREKLFFGSGTQLSVL.

Points on this clone: An end of the junction differs from the germline gene, which may be a read error. The V gene is TRBV28, the J gene TRBJ2-7; weak D call: TRBD1 (6 bases). The CDR3 length is 12 residues. Germline CDR1 reads MDHEN; CDR2 reads SYDVKM. The CDR3 DNA follows: TGTGCCAGCAGTCCCAACCCCCAGGGGAAGGTCTTC. The encoded protein is CASSPNPQGKVF.

In DNA, the CDR3 is TGTGCCAGCAGCTTAGCGGGAGGGCCAGCGGATACGCAGTATTTT. This codes for CASSLAGGPADTQYF. The V and J genes are TRBV7-2 and TRBJ2-3; TRBD2 agrees at 7 bases. Germline V CDR1 and CDR2: SGHTA, FQGNSA. CDR3 length equals 15 residues. V trimming: 0 bases; J trimming: 6 bases; junction bases outside the gene matches: 6.

This chain joins TRBV6-2 or TRBV6-3 and TRBJ1-2; possible D gene TRBD1, 6 bases. The germline CDR1 and CDR2 sequences are MNHEY and SVGEGT. CDR3 length: 14 residues. Trimming took 4 bases from V and 6 from J, leaving 15 bases between them. The CDR3 DNA reads as TGTGCCAGCAGTTCCCTACAGGGTAAGGATGGCTACACCTTC. This translates into CASSSLQGKDGYTF.

This clone was counted a few times. The genes are TRBV5-4 and TRBJ2-2; 9 bases line up with TRBD2. The germline V gene has CDR1 SGHNT and CDR2 YYREEE (reference sequence). This CDR3 comprises 14 residues. Trimming at V came to 5 bases and at J to 5 bases, leaving 4 bases not matched to a gene. CDR3 sequence: CASRASGRTGELFF. For the CDR3, the DNA is TGTGCCAGCAGGGCCAGCGGGAGGACCGGGGAGCTGTTTTTT. Looking up the rest from reference TRBV5-4 and TRBJ2-2 gives the full variable domain: ETGVTQSPTHLIKTRGQQVTLRCSSQSGHNTVSWYQQALGQGPQFIFQYYREEENGRGNFPPRFSGLQFPNYSSELNVNALELDDSALYLCASRASGRTGELFFGEGSRLTVL.